The rows below give T cell receptor beta chains drawn from one sample of a study of beta chain features in type 1 diabetes. The assay was immunoSEQ multiplex PCR, and TCRdb's table has in-frame clones only and misses some. In the table there are about 340,000 clones, approximately 10% of which are singletons. The sample comprised central memory CD4+ T cells from blood. Source of these receptors: a man aged 25-40 years with type 1 diabetes. The CDR3 runs from the conserved cysteine through the conserved F or W. A D gene is named only where the DNA matches it firmly.

cdr3_aa	v_call	j_call	d_call
CASRKKTGFDYEQYF	TRBV6-5	TRBJ2-7	.
CASKRFAETQYF	TRBV6-5	TRBJ2-5	.
CASSQGGYEQYF	TRBV6-6	TRBJ2-7	.
CASSVGGPRSYNEQFF	TRBV28	TRBJ2-1	.
CASSTGLADEQYF	TRBV5-1	TRBJ2-7	TRBD2
CAISETGRIQYF	TRBV6-5	TRBJ2-4	TRBD1
CASSPRDSQETQYF	TRBV19	TRBJ2-5	TRBD1
CASSETTDTQYF	TRBV2	TRBJ2-3	.
CASSESGGRGPNSPLHF	TRBV25-1	TRBJ1-6	TRBD1
CASSVAQSPGELFF	TRBV9	TRBJ2-2	.
CATSRDPGLAGEETQYF	TRBV15	TRBJ2-5	TRBD2
CASSRDSQETQYF	TRBV5-1	TRBJ2-5	.
CASSDDQDSGANVLTF	TRBV7-9	TRBJ2-6	.
CASSLEYF	TRBV13	TRBJ2-5	.
CASSEAENWPQHF	TRBV6-1	TRBJ1-5	.
CASSQEKTQYF	TRBV14	TRBJ2-5	.
CASSLGGSGGYEQYF	TRBV5-8	TRBJ2-7	TRBD2
CASSQDGTPRDTQYF	TRBV4-2	TRBJ2-3	.
CASSASGVDYGYTF	TRBV2	TRBJ1-2	.
CASSGDTYNEKLFF	TRBV9	TRBJ1-4	.
CASSRDTGGDGYTF	TRBV7-2	TRBJ1-2	TRBD1
CASSPGPSTDTQYF	TRBV7-6	TRBJ2-3	.
CASSLNQGAGNTIYF	TRBV7-2	TRBJ1-3	TRBD1
CASSFSGLNNEQFF	TRBV7-2	TRBJ2-1	.
CASSMDPTGVNTGELFF	TRBV5-1	TRBJ2-2	TRBD1
CAISDMWDEQFF	TRBV6-6	TRBJ2-1	.
CASSQSPGKEKLFF	TRBV23-1	TRBJ1-4	.
CAWSGGTAYEQYF	TRBV30	TRBJ2-7	TRBD1
CASSLTGTGQYF	TRBV5-6	TRBJ2-7	.
CASSLQGDSYEQYF	TRBV7-6	TRBJ2-7	TRBD1
CASSIHGGLSTDTQYF	TRBV19	TRBJ2-3	.
CASSPRRLVGGTEAFF	TRBV28	TRBJ1-1	.
CASSLDEITYEQYF	TRBV7-2	TRBJ2-7	.
CASSLVFDRGARKLFF	TRBV7-2	TRBJ1-4	TRBD1
CASSSRQGQTQYF	TRBV5-6	TRBJ2-5	TRBD1